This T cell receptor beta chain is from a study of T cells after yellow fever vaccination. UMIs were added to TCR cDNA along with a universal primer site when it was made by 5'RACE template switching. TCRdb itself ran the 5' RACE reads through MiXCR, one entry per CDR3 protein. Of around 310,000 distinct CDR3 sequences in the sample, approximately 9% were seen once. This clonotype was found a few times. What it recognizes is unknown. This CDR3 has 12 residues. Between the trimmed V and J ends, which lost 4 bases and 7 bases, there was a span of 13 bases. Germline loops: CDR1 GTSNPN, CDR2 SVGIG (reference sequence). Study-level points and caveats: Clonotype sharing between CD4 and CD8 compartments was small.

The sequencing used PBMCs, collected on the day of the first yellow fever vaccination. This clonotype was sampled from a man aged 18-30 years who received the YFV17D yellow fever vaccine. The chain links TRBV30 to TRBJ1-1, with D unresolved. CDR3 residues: CAWTRQEREAFF. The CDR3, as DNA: TGTGCCTGGACCCGACAAGAACGTGAAGCTTTCTTT.